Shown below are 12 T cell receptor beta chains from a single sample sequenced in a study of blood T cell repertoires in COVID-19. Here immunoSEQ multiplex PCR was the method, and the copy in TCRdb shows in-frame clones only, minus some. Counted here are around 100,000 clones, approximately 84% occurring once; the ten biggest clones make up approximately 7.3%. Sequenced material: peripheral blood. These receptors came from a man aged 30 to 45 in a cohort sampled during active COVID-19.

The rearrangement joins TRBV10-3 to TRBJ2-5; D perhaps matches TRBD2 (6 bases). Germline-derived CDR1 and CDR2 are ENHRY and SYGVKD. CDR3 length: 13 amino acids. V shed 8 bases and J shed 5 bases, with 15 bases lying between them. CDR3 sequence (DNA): TGTGCCATCGCTAGCTACGGAGGGGAGACCCAGTACTTC. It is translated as CAIASYGGETQYF.

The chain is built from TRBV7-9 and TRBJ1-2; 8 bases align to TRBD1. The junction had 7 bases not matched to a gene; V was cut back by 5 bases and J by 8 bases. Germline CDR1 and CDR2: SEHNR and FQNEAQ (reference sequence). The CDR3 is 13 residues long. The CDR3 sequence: CASSPSGGDGYTF. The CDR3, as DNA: TGTGCCAGCAGCCCCTCAGGGGGCGACGGCTACACCTTC.

CDR3 sequence: CASSQTSGETWELFF. The CDR3 DNA reads as TGCGCCAGCAGCCAGACTAGCGGGGAAACGTGGGAGCTGTTTTTT. This sequence joins TRBV5-1 and TRBJ2-2, with 11 bases lining up with TRBD2. The CDR3 is 15 residues long. Germline V lookup: CDR1 SGHRS, CDR2 YFSETQ. V gave up 4 bases and J gave up 9 bases; unmatched junction bases: 8.

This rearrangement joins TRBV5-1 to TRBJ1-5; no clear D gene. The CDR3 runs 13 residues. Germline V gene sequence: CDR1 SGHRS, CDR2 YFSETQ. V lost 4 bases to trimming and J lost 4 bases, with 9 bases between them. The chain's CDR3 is CASSGGVNQPQHF. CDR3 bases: TGCGCCAGCAGCGGCGGAGTAAATCAGCCCCAGCATTTT.

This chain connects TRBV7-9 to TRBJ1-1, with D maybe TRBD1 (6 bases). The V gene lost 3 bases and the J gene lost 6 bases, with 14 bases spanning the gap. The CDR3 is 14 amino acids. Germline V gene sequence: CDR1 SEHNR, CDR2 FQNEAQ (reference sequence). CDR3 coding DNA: TGTGCCAGCAGCTTCAGGGCCGAGGGGGCTGAAGCTTTCTTT. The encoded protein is CASSFRAEGAEAFF.

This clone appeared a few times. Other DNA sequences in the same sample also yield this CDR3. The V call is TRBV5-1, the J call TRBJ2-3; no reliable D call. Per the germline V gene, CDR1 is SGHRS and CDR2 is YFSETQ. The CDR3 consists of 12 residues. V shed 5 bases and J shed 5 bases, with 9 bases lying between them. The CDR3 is CASSFGGDTQYF. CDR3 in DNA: TGCGCCAGCAGTTTCGGTGGAGATACGCAGTATTTT.

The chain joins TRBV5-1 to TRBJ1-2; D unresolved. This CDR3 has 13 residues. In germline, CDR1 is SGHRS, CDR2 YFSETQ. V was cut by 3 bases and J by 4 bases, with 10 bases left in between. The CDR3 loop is CASSSDTGYGYTF. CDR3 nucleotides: TGCGCCAGCAGCTCGGATACGGGCTATGGCTACACCTTC.

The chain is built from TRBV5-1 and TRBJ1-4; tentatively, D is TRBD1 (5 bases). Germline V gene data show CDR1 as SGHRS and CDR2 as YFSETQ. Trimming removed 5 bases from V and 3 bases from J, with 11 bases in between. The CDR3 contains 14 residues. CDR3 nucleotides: TGCGCCAGCAGGGCGGGGACCTCTAATGAAAAACTGTTTTTT. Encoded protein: CASRAGTSNEKLFF.

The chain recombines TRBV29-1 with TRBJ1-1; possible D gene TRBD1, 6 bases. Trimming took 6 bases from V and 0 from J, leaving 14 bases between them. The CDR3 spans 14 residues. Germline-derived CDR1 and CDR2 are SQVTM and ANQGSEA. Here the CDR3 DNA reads TGCAGCGTGAGGACACAGGGCCTGAACACTGAAGCTTTCTTT. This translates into CSVRTQGLNTEAFF.

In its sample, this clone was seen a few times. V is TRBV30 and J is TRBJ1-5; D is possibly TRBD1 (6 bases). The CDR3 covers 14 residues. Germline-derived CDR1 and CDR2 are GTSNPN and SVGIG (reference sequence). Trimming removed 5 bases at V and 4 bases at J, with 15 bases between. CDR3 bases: TGTGCCTGGGGCCCCTTACAGGGTAATCAGCCCCAGCATTTT. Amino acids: CAWGPLQGNQPQHF.

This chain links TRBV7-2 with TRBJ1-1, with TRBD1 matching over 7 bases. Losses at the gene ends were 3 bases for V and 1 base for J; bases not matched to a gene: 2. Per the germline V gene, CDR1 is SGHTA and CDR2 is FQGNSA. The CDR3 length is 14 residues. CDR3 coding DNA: TGTGCCAGCAGCTTGAGGACAGGGAACACTGAAGCTTTCTTT. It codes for CASSLRTGNTEAFF. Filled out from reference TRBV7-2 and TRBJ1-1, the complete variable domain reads GAGVSQSPSNKVTEKGKDVELRCDPISGHTALYWYRQSLGQGLEFLIYFQGNSAPDKSGLPSDRFSAERTGGSVSTLTIQRTQQEDSAVYLCASSLRTGNTEAFFGQGTRLTVV.

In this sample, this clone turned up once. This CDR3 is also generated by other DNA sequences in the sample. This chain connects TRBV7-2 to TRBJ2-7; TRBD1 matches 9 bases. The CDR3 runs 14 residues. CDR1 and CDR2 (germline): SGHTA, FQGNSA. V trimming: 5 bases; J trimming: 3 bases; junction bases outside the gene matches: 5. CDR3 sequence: CASSAGTGIYEQYF. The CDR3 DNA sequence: TGTGCCAGCAGCGCTGGGACAGGGATCTACGAGCAGTACTTC.